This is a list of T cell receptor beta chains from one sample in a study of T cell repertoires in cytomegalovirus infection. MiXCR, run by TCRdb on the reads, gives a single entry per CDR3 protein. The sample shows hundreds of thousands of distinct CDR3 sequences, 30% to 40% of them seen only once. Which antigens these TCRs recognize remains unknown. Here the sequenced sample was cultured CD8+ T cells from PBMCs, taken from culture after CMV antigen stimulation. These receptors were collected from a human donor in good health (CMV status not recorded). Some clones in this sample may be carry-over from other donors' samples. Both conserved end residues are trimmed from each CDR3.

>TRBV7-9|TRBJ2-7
ASSGTQYEQY
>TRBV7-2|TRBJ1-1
ASRPTGMTEAF
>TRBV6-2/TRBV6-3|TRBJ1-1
ASSPGDTRNTEAF
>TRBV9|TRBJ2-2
ASSVQRVSTGELF
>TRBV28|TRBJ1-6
ASSLVGQDNSPLH
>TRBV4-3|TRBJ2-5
ASSQGFHAQETQY
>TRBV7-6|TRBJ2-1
ASSLRTSGASSYNEQF
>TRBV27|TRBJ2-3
ASSRLVGTDTQY
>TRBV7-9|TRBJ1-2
ASSLDSPRYGYT
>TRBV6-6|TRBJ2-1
ASSYSVLAVNEQF
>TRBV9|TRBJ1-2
GDSPGQPYGYA
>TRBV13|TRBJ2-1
ASSLDRESYNEQF
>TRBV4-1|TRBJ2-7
ASSHPAGTYEQY
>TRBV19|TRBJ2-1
ASGTPASGGAYERF
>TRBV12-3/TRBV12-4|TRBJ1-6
ASSHTKLSYNSPLH
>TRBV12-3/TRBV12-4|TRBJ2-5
ASNWGEQETQY
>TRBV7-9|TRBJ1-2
ASSTIGTANLYGYT
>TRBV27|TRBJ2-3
ASMGPGRTDTQY
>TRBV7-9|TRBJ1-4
ASSLAEGANEKLF
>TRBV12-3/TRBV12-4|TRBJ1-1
ASSKGQNTEAF
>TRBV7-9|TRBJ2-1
ASSLRLDNEQF
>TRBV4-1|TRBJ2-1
ASSQEDSYNEQF